This passage covers 19 T cell receptor beta chains from one sample sequenced in a study of blood T cells in healthy people across ages. Then a second PCR, running roughly 7 to 12 cycles, was carried out with a sample-barcoded 5' primer and a J-beta primer mix. TCRdb used MiXCR to reprocess the 5' RACE reads, holding one entry per CDR3 protein. Of 600,000 to 800,000 distinct CDR3 sequences listed, 52% are singletons. The sample was blood. These TCRs come from an elderly woman in good health.

This clonotype was recorded at least ten times. This chain uses TRBV10-3 with TRBJ2-7, with TRBD2 matching over 9 bases. The CDR3 spans 13 residues. Germline V gives CDR1 ENHRY, CDR2 SYGVKD. Trimming removed 8 bases from V and 0 bases from J; junction bases left unmatched: 2. The CDR3, as DNA: TGTGCCATCGGGACTAGCTCCTCCTACGAGCAGTACTTC. Protein product: CAIGTSSSYEQYF.

Points on this clonotype: A read error may be the cause here, since a much bigger clone is one base away. In DNA form, the CDR3 reads TGCGCCAGCACCTCGACAGGGGGCGCGGGAGTAGATACGAAGTATTTT. Amino acids: CASTSTGGAGVDTKYF. V usage is TRBV5-1 and J usage is TRBJ2-3, with TRBD1 identical over 10 bases. This CDR3 is 16 amino acids long. Germline CDR1 reads SGHRS; CDR2 reads YFSETQ.

Only one count was recorded for this clonotype. Given a much more abundant clone one base away, this may be a read error. The chain uses TRBV20-1 and TRBJ1-2, with D perhaps matching TRBD1 (5 bases). CDR1 is DFQATT and CDR2 is SNEGSKA in the germline V gene (reference sequence). This CDR3 has 13 amino acids. CDR3 in amino acids: CSARTQGFYGCTF. CDR3 sequence (DNA): TGCAGTGCTAGAACCCAGGGTTTCTATGGCTGCACCTTC.

The chain has TRBV5-1 and TRBJ2-5; 8 bases align to TRBD1. Near its end, the DNA agrees better with TRBJ2-7, so the J call may be wrong. This CDR3 contains 18 residues. The germline V gene has CDR1 SGHRS and CDR2 YFSETQ. CDR3 sequence (DNA): TGCGCCAGCTCATCGGGGTCCGGACAGGGCAGGCCTCGGAACGAGCAGTACTTC. Its translation is CASSSGSGQGRPRNEQYF.

This chain uses TRBV7-2 with TRBJ1-2, with unresolved D. The CDR3 contains 13 residues. Between the trimmed V and J ends, which lost 5 bases and 8 bases, there was a span of 15 bases. Germline V gives CDR1 SGHTA, CDR2 FQGNSA. The DNA of the CDR3 is TGTGCCAGCAGCGCCAGCACTAGTCGAGGCTACACCTTC. It codes for CASSASTSRGYTF. Combining the CDR3 with reference TRBV7-2 and TRBJ1-2 gives the whole variable domain GAGVSQSPSNKVTEKGKDVELRCDPISGHTALYWYRQSLGQGLEFLIYFQGNSAPDKSGLPSDRFSAERTGGSVSTLTIQRTQQEDSAVYLCASSASTSRGYTFGSGTRLTVV.

This clonotype was counted ten times or more. This sequence joins TRBV28 and TRBJ1-2; D ambiguous. V gave up 4 bases and J gave up 1 base, with 7 bases separating them. The germline V gene encodes CDR1 MDHEN and CDR2 SYDVKM. This CDR3 is 13 amino acids long. CDR3: CASSYAGNYGYTF. CDR3 nucleotide sequence: TGTGCCAGCAGTTACGCGGGTAACTATGGCTACACCTTC.

In regard to this clonotype: A much larger clone lies one base from this, so it may be a read error. V usage is TRBV28 and J usage is TRBJ2-5; D perhaps matches TRBD2 (6 bases). This CDR3 spans 15 amino acids. The ends were cut back, 6 bases at V and 4 bases at J, with 18 bases in the middle. Per the germline V gene, CDR1 is MDHEN and CDR2 is SYDVKM. The DNA for the CDR3 is TGTGCCAGCAGCCGACCACGGGGGAGCCGAGAGACCCAGTACTTC. Its protein product is CASSRPRGSRETQYF.

This clonotype was observed once. The rearrangement uses TRBV10-3 and TRBJ2-3, with a weak D call TRBD2 (6 bases). V dropped 3 bases and J dropped 4 bases, with 11 bases sitting between them. This CDR3 contains 14 residues. Germline lookup yields CDR1 ENHRY and CDR2 SYGVKD. CDR3 sequence (DNA): TGTGCCATCAGTGAAAGCGGGCGCGCAGATACGCAGTATTTT. This translates into CAISESGRADTQYF.

The rearrangement links TRBV27 to TRBJ1-2; possibly TRBD1 for D (6 bases). The CDR3 is 12 residues long. Trimming took off 6 bases at V and 5 bases at J, with 10 bases between the two ends. CDR1 and CDR2 from the germline V gene are MNHEY and SMNVEV (reference sequence). CDR3 region: CASSNTGYGYTF. For the CDR3, the DNA is TGTGCCAGCAGCAACACAGGGTATGGCTACACCTTC.

This clonotype came up many times. V gene TRBV29-1 combines with J gene TRBJ2-7; D is perhaps TRBD1 or TRBD2 (5 bases each). The CDR3 totals 12 residues. V was cut by 4 bases and J by 0 bases, with 7 bases left in between. Germline values: CDR1 SQVTM, CDR2 ANQGSEA. CDR3 amino acids: CSVVGDSYEQYF. The CDR3 coding sequence is TGCAGCGTTGTGGGGGACTCCTACGAGCAGTACTTC.

Note on this clonotype: A much more abundant neighbour one base away suggests this may be a read error. The V gene is TRBV5-1, the J gene TRBJ2-7; tentatively, D is TRBD1 (5 bases). Per the germline V gene, CDR1 is SGHRS and CDR2 is YFSETQ. V was shortened by 4 bases and J by 7 bases, with 18 bases between the two germline ends. This CDR3 is 14 amino acids long. The chain's CDR3 is CASSPWGSDNEQYF. In DNA, the CDR3 is TGCGCCAGCAGCCCTTGGGGCAGCGACAATGAGCAGTACTTC.

V gene TRBV20-1 combines with J gene TRBJ2-7; D gene unclear. Trimming shortened V by 0 bases and J by 4 bases, and 7 bases separated the two germline ends. The CDR3 is 12 amino acids. The germline gives CDR1 DFQATT, CDR2 SNEGSKA (reference sequence). The CDR3 reads CSAREQHYEQYF. The CDR3 DNA is TGCAGTGCTAGAGAACAGCATTACGAGCAGTACTTC.

About this clonotype itself: A much more abundant neighbour one base away suggests this may be a read error. The V call is TRBV6-6, the J call TRBJ2-1; tentatively, D is TRBD2 (6 bases). V was trimmed by 8 bases and J by 3 bases, leaving 17 bases between them. The CDR3 is 15 amino acids. Germline assignment: CDR1 MNHNY and CDR2 SVGAGI (reference sequence). CDR3 DNA sequence: TGTGCCAGCGGTCCCTGGGAGGACGACTACAATGAGCAGTTCTTC. This sequence encodes CASGPWEDDYNEQFF.

This clonotype appeared many times. The chain couples TRBV4-1 to TRBJ2-7; a possible D gene is TRBD2 (5 bases). Germline V lookup: CDR1 MGHRA, CDR2 YSYEKL. V was clipped by 0 bases and J by 5 bases, with 14 bases between them. This CDR3 is built from 15 residues. This CDR3 reads CASSQDHRLGDEQYF. The CDR3, as DNA: TGCGCCAGCAGCCAAGATCATCGCCTCGGGGACGAGCAGTACTTC.

In its sample, this clonotype was seen a few times. The chain combines TRBV3-1 with TRBJ2-2; 7 nucleotides agree with TRBD2. The V gene end was trimmed by 4 bases and the J gene end by 3 bases; junction bases not matched to a gene: 2. The CDR3 has 14 residues. Germline CDR1 LGHDT, CDR2 YNNKEL (reference sequence). Here the CDR3 DNA reads TGTGCCAGCAGCCTACGGGGGGACACCGGGGAGCTGTTTTTT. It is translated as CASSLRGDTGELFF.

This rearrangement joins TRBV2 to TRBJ2-1, with D possibly TRBD2 on 6 matching bases. The CDR3 runs to 15 residues. Trimming took 5 bases from V and 9 from J, leaving 20 bases between them. Germline V gene data show CDR1 as SNHLY and CDR2 as FYNNEI. The CDR3 region is CASSHREMQGSEQFF. For the CDR3, the DNA is TGTGCCAGCAGTCACCGGGAGATGCAGGGCAGTGAGCAGTTCTTC.

This chain connects TRBV20-1 to TRBJ2-3, with 10 bases that match TRBD2. Germline V gene sequence: CDR1 DFQATT, CDR2 SNEGSKA (reference sequence). Losses at the gene ends were 0 bases for V and 3 bases for J; bases not matched to a gene: 0. The CDR3 is 14 residues long. The CDR3 coding sequence is TGCAGTGCTAGAGAGACTAGCGGGACAGATACGCAGTATTTT. It yields the protein CSARETSGTDTQYF.

V gene TRBV28 combines with J gene TRBJ1-2, with D perhaps TRBD1 (6 bases). CDR1 and CDR2 from the germline V gene are MDHEN and SYDVKM. The CDR3 is 14 amino acids. With 6 bases removed from V and 0 bases from J, the gap between germline ends came to 11 bases. This CDR3 reads CASRRDISNYGYTF. CDR3 nucleotide sequence: TGTGCCAGCAGGCGGGACATATCTAACTATGGCTACACCTTC.

This clonotype was found once. This rearrangement joins TRBV20-1 to TRBJ2-5; 9 nucleotides match TRBD2. The J call could be wrong; TRBJ2-7 is a better fit for the DNA end. Germline CDR1 and CDR2: DFQATT and SNEGSKA (reference sequence). The CDR3 has 15 residues. The CDR3 loop is CSARAASGATYEQYF. The CDR3, as DNA: TGCAGTGCTAGGGCGGCTAGCGGGGCAACCTACGAGCAGTACTTC.